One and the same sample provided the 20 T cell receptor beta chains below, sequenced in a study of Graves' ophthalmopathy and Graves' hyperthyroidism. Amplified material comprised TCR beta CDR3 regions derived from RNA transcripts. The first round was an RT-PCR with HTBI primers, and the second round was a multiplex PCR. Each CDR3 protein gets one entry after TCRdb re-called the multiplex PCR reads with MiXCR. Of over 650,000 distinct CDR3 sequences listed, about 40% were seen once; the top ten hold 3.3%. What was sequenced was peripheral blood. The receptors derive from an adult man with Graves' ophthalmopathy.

CDR3 DNA: TGTGCCAGCATAGGAGGGCCTGAAGAGACCCAGTACTTC. Amino acids: CASIGGPEETQYF. The rearrangement links TRBV7-9 to TRBJ2-5; maybe TRBD2 (6 bases). V lost 7 bases and J 3 bases, leaving 12 bases between the germline ends. The CDR3 sequence is 13 residues long. Looked up from germline, CDR1 is SEHNR and CDR2 is FQNEAQ (reference sequence).

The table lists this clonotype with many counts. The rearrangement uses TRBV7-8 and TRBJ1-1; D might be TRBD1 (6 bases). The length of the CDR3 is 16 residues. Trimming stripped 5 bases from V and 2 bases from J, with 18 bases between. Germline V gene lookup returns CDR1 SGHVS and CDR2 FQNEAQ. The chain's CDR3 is CASSATRTAFNTEAFF. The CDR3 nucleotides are TGTGCCAGCAGCGCAACGAGGACAGCATTCAACACTGAAGCTTTCTTT. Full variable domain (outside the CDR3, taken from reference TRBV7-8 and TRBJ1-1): GAGVSQSPRYKVAKRGQDVALRCDPISGHVSLFWYQQALGQGPEFLTYFQNEAQLDKSGLPSDRFFAERPEGSVSTLKIQRTQQEDSAVYLCASSATRTAFNTEAFFGQGTRLTVV.

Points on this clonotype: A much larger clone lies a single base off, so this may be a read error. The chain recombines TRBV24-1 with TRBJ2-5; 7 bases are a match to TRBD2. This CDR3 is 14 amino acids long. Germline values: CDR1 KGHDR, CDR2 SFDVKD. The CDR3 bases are TGTGCCACCGCTTCGCGGGAGCGACAAGGGACCCAGTACTTC. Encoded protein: CATASRERQGTQYF.

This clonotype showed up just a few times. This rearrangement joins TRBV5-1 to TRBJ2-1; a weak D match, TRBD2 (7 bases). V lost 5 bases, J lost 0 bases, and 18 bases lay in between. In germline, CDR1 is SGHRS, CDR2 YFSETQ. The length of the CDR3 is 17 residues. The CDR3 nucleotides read TGCGCCAGCAGGGGGGGGCTAGCCTTCTCCTCCTACAATGAGCAGTTCTTC. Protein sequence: CASRGGLAFSSYNEQFF. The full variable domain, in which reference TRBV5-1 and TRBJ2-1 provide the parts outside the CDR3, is KAGVTQTPRYLIKTRGQQVTLSCSPISGHRSVSWYQQTPGQGLQFLFEYFSETQRNKGNFPGRFSGRQFSNSRSEMNVSTLELGDSALYLCASRGGLAFSSYNEQFFGPGTRLTVL.

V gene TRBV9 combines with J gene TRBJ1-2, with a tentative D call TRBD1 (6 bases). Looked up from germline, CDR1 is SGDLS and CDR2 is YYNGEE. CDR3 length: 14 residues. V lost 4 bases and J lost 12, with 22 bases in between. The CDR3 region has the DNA TGTGCCAGCAGCAACCCGGGACAAGGGTCTGGAAACACCTTC. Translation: CASSNPGQGSGNTF.

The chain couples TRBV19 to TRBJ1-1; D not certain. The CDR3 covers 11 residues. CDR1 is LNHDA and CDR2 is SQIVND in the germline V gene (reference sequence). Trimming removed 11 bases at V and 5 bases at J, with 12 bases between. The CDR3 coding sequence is TGTGCCTGGAGCGGGTTGACTGAAGCTTTCTTT. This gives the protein CAWSGLTEAFF.

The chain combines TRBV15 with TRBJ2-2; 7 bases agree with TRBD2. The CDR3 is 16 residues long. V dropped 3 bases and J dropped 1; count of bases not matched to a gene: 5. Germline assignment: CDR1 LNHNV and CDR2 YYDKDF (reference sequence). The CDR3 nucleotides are TGTGCCACCAGCAGCTTTGGGAGGGGGAACACCGGGGAGCTGTTTTTT. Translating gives CATSSFGRGNTGELFF.

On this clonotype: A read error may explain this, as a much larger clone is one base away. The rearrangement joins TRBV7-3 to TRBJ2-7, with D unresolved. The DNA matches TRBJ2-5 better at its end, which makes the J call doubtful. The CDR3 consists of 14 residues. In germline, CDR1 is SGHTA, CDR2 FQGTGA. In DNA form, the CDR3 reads TGTGCCAACAGCTTTAATGGGGAACAAGAGACCCAGTACTTC. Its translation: CANSFNGEQETQYF.

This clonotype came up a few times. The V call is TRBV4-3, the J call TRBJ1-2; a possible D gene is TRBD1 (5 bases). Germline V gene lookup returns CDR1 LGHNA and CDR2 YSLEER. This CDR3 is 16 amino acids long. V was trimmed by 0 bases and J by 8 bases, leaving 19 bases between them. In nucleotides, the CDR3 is TGCGCCAGCAGCCAAGAAGCCACAGGATTTAATTTCGGCTACACCTTC. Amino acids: CASSQEATGFNFGYTF.

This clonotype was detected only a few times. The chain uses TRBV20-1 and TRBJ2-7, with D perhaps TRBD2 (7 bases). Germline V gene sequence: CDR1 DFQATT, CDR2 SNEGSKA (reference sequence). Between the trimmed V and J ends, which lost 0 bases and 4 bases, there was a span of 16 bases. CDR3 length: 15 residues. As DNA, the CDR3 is TGCAGTGCTAGAGAGTATCGTGGGGGGGCTTACGAGCAGTACTTC. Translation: CSAREYRGGAYEQYF.

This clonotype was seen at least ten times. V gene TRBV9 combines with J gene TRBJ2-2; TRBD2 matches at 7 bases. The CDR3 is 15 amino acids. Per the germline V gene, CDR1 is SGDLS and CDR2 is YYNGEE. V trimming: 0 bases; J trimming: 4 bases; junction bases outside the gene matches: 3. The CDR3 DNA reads TGTGCCAGCAGCGTAGTGACGGGAGGCACCGGGGAGCTGTTTTTT. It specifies CASSVVTGGTGELFF.

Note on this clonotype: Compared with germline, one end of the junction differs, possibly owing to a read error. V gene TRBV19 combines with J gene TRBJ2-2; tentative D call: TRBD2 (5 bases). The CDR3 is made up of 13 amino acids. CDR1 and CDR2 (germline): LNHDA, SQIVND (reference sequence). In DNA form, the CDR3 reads TGTGCCAGTAGTTCACAAGGCACCGGGGAGCCGTTTTTT. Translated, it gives CASSSQGTGEPFF. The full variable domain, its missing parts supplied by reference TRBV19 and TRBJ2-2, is DGGITQSPKYLFRKEGQNVTLSCEQNLNHDAMYWYRQDPGQGLRLIYYSQIVNDFQKGDIAEGYSVSREKKESFPLTVTSAQKNPTAFYLCASSSQGTGEPFFGEGSRLTVL.

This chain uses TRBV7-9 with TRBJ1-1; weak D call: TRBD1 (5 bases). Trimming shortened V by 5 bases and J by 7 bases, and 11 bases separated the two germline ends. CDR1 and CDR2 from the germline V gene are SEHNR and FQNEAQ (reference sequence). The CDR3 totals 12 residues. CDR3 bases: TGTGCCAGCAGCCAAGAGGGACGTGAAGCTTTCTTT. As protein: CASSQEGREAFF.

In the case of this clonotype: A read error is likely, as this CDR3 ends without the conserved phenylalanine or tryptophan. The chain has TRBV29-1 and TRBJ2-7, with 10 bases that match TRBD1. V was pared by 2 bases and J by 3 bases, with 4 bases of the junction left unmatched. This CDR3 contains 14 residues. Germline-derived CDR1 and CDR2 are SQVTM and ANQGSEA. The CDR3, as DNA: TGCAGCGTTGAAAGGGGACAGGGGTACTACGAGCAGTACCTC. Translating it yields CSVERGQGYYEQYL.

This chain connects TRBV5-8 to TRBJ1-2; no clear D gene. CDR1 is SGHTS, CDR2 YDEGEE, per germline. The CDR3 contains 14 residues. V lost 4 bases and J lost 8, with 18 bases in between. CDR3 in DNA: TGTGCCAGCAGCATCCCGGAGGCCCAGCGGGGCTACACCTTC. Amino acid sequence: CASSIPEAQRGYTF.

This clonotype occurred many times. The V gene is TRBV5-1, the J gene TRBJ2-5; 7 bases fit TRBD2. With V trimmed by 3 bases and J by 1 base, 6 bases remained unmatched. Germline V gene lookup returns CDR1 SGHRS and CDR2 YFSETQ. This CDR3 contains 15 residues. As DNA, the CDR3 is TGCGCCAGCAGCTGGGCCCTAGCGGCCCAAGAGACCCAGTACTTC. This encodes CASSWALAAQETQYF.

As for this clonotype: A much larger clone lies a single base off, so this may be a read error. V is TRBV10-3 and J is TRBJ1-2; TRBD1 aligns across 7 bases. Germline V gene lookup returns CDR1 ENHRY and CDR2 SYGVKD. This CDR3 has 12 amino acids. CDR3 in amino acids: CASSGQLYGYAF. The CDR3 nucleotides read TGTGCCAGCTCGGGACAGCTCTATGGCTACGCCTTC.

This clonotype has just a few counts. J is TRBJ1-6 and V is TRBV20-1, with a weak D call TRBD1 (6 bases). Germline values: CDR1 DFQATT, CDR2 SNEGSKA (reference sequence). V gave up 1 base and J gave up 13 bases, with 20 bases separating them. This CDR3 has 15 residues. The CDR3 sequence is CSARAIPAGGGPLHF. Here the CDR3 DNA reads TGCAGTGCTAGAGCGATCCCCGCGGGAGGGGGGCCCCTCCACTTT.

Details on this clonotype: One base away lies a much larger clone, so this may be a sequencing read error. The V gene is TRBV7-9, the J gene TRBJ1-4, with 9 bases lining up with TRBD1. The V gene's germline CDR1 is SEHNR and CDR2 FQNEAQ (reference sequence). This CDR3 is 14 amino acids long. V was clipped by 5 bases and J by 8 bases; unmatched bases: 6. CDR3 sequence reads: CASSTGQGPEKLFF. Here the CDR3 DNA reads TGTGCCAGCAGCACGGGACAGGGCCCCGAAAAACTGTTTTTT.

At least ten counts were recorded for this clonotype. The DNA of the CDR3 is TGTGCCAGTAGTATAGAACAGGGAAGTTCACCCCTCCACTTT. It is translated as CASSIEQGSSPLHF. The chain combines TRBV19 with TRBJ1-6, with D possibly being TRBD1 (6 bases). Looked up from germline, CDR1 is LNHDA and CDR2 is SQIVND (reference sequence). Trimming removed 0 bases at V and 9 bases at J, with 9 bases between. The CDR3 is 14 amino acids.